This TCR beta chain was recorded in a study of blood T cell repertoires in COVID-19. How the authors handled the data: Nucleated cell counts were estimated from reference gene primer amplification. Clones were read by immunoSEQ multiplex PCR, and TCRdb kept only the in-frame ones, dropping some. Clonal size and the V and J genes are those of that table, whereas D and trimming came from the DNA. The table shows roughly 240,000 clones, with around four fifths occurring only once. Sequencing was done on a sample of PBMCs or T cells enriched from blood (not recorded which). The clonotype originates from a woman aged 40 to 49 who had been exposed to COVID-19.

The CDR3 protein is CASSSGGGFEYF. The CDR3 DNA is TGTGCCAGCAGTTCCGGGGGGGGGTTCGAGTACTTC. The V gene is TRBV27, the J gene TRBJ2-5, with TRBD2 identical over 8 bases. V lost 4 bases, J lost 12 bases, and 7 bases stayed unmatched. The CDR3 totals 12 residues. Looked up from germline, CDR1 is MNHEY and CDR2 is SMNVEV (reference sequence).